The sequence of this T cell receptor beta chain was determined in a study of Ad26.COV2.S vaccination and SARS-CoV-2 variants. Study-wide findings and caveats: Reported findings describe substantial breadth in spike-specific CD8+ and CD4+ T cell responses following vaccination.

The sample's treatment: around 19 received Ad26.COV2.S at low or high dose, single or two shots; 5 received placebo; per-sample allocation not given. Following the first vaccine or placebo injection, samples were taken on day 63. What was given as vaccine was an Ad26 vector encoding Wuhan-strain SARS-CoV-2 spike. Remarks on this clone: The antigen is not known.

The repertoire was sequenced with immunoSEQ multiplex PCR; TCRdb's copy has only in-frame clones and lacks some. The sample lists over 250,000 clones, more than 75% occurring once. Germline lookup yields CDR1 MGHDK and CDR2 SYGVNS. The V and J ends lost 9 bases and 4 bases, in that order; junction bases with no gene match: 7. This CDR3 is built from 13 residues. The genes are TRBV25-1 and TRBJ2-3, with 7 nucleotides matching TRBD2. Here the sequenced sample was peripheral blood, taken in a trial of Ad26.COV2.S vaccine versus placebo. This clonotype originated in a person aged 18-65 years who received the Ad26.COV2.S COVID-19 vaccine or a placebo. Here the CDR3 DNA reads TGTGCCAGTGGATTAGCGGGTGCAGATACGCAGTATTTT. It codes for CASGLAGADTQYF.